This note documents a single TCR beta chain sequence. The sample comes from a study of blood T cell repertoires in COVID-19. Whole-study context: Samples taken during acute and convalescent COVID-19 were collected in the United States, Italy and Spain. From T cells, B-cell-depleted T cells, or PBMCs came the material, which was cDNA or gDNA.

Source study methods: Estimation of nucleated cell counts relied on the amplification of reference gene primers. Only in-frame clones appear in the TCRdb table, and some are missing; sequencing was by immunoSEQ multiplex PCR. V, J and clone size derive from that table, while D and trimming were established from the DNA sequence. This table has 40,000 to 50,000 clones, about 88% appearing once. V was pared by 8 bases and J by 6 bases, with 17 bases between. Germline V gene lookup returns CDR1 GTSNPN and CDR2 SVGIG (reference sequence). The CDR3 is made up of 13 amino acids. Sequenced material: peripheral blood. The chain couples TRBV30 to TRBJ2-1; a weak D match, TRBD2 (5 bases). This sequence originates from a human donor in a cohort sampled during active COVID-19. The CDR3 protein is CAADPTTLNEQFF. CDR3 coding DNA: TGTGCCGCGGACCCGACTACCCTCAATGAGCAGTTCTTC.